This T cell receptor (beta chain) was found in a study of cytomegalovirus exposure and HLA in healthy donors. Broader study findings: Roughly uniform sequencing depth across donors was assumed, possibly incorrectly. TCR beta chains numbering 164 were designated cytomegalovirus-associated.

Trimming took off 3 bases at V and 5 bases at J, with 6 bases between the two ends. Germline values: CDR1 GTSNPN, CDR2 SVGIG (reference sequence). The CDR3 contains 11 residues. It was with 60 Vbeta and 13 Jbeta primers that the PCR ran. In the authors' workflow: There were 70 million to 95 million unique TCR beta chains by a later count, and about 11 million of them were shared. The data were produced by immunoSEQ multiplex PCR, yet TCRdb's version contains in-frame clones alone and is incomplete. From that table come the V and J calls and clone size; the DNA was used to work out D and trimming. The sample has around 92,000 clones, around 74% seen once. This clone has just a few counts. The antigen is unknown.

The sequencing input was PBMCs. The V and J genes are TRBV30 and TRBJ2-3; D might be TRBD2 (6 bases). This receptor was obtained from a woman in her 70s in good health and CMV-seropositive. The CDR3 sequence: CAWRGGDTQYF. The CDR3 DNA reads as TGTGCCTGGAGGGGGGGAGATACGCAGTATTTT.